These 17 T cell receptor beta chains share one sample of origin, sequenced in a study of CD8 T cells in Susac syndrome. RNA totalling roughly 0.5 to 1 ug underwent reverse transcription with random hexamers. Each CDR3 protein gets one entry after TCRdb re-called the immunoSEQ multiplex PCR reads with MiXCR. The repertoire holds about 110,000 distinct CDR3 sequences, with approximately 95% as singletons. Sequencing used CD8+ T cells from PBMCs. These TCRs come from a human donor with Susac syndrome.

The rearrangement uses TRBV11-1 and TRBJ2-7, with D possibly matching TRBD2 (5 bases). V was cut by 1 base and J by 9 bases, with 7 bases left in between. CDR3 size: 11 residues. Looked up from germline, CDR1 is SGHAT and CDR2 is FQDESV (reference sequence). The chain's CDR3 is CASSLDEGQYF. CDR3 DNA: TGTGCCAGCAGCTTAGACGAGGGGCAGTACTTC.

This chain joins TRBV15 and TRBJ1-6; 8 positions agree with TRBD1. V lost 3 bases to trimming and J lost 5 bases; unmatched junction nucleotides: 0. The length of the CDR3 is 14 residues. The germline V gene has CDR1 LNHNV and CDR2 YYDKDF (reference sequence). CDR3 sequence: CATSRTGDNSPLHF. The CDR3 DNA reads TGTGCCACCAGCAGGACAGGGGATAATTCACCCCTCCACTTT.

In nucleotides, the CDR3 is TGTGCCAGCAGTGACTCTGCAGGCACCACAGATACGCAGTATTTT. It is translated as CASSDSAGTTDTQYF. This chain links TRBV2 with TRBJ2-3; D remains unclear. CDR3 size: 15 residues. The V end was cut by 3 bases, the J end by 2 bases, with 12 bases between. CDR1 and CDR2 (germline): SNHLY, FYNNEI.

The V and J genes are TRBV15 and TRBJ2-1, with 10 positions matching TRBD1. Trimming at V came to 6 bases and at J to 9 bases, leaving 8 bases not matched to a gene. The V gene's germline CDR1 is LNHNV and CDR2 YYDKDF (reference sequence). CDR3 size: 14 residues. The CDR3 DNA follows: TGTGCCACCAGGAGGGGGACAGGGGAAAGTGAGCAGTTCTTC. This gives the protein CATRRGTGESEQFF. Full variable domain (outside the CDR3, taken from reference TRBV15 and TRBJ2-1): DAMVIQNPRYQVTQFGKPVTLSCSQTLNHNVMYWYQQKSSQAPKLLFHYYDKDFNNEADTPDNFQSRRPNTSFCFLDIRSPGLGDTAMYLCATRRGTGESEQFFGPGTRLTVL.

Here the CDR3 DNA reads TGTGCCAGCAGTTACGGCAGCGGGGGGTCCTACAATGAGCAGTTCTTC. Its translation: CASSYGSGGSYNEQFF. The chain combines TRBV6-2 or TRBV6-3 with TRBJ2-1, with 9 nucleotides matching TRBD2. Germline V gives CDR1 MNHEY, CDR2 SVGEGT. The CDR3 is made up of 16 amino acids. V lost 2 bases to trimming and J lost 1 base; unmatched junction nucleotides: 3.

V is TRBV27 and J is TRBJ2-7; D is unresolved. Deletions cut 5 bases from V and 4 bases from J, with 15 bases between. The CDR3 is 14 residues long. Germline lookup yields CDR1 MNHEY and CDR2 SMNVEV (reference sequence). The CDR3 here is CASSPLGGKYEQYF. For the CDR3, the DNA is TGTGCCAGCAGTCCCCTCGGCGGAAAGTACGAGCAGTACTTC.

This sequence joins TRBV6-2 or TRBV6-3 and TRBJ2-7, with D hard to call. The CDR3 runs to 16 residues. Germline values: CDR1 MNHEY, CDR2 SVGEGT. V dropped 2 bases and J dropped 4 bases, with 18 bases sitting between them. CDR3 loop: CASSYPRVLASYEQYF. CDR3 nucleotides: TGTGCCAGCAGTTACCCGAGAGTATTAGCATCGTACGAGCAGTACTTC.

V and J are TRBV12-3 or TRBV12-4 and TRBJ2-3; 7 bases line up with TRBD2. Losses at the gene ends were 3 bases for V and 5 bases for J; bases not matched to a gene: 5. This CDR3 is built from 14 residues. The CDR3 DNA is TGTGCCAGCAGTTTCAGCGGGGTCCGAGATACGCAGTATTTT. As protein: CASSFSGVRDTQYF.

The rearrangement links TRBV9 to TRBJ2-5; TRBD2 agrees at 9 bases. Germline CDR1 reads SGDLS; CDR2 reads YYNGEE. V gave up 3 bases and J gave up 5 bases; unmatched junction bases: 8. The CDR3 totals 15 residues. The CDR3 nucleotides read TGTGCCAGCAGCGAAGGCGGGGGGGCCTTGGAGACCCAGTACTTC. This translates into CASSEGGGALETQYF.

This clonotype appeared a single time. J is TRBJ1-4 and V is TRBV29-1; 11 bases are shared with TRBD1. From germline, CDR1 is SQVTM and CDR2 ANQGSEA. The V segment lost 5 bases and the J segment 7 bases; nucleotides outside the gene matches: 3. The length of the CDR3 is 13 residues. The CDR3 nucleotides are TGCAGCGTTCCCGGACAGGGGGCTGAAAAACTGTTTTTT. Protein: CSVPGQGAEKLFF. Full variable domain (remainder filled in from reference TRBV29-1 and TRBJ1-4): SAVISQKPSRDICQRGTSLTIQCQVDSQVTMMFWYRQQPGQSLTLIATANQGSEATYESGFVIDKFPISRPNLTFSTLTVSNMSPEDSSIYLCSVPGQGAEKLFFGSGTQLSVL.

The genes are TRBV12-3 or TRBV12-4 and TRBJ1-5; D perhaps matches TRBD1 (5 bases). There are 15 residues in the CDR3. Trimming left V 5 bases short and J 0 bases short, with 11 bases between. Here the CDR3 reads CASSPGPTSNQPQHF. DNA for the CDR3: TGTGCCAGCAGTCCGGGACCCACTAGCAATCAGCCCCAGCATTTT.

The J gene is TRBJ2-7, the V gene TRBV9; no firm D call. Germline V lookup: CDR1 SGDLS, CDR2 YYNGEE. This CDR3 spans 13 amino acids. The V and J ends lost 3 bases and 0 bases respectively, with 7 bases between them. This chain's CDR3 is CASSGPGSYEQYF. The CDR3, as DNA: TGTGCCAGCAGCGGACCGGGCTCCTACGAGCAGTACTTC.

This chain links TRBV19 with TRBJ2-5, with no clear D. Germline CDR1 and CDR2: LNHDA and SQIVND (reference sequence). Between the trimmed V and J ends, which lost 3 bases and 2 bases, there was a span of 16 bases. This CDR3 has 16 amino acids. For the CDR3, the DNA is TGTGCCAGTAGTATTAGCCTTTCAGCGATGCAAGAGACCCAGTACTTC. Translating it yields CASSISLSAMQETQYF.

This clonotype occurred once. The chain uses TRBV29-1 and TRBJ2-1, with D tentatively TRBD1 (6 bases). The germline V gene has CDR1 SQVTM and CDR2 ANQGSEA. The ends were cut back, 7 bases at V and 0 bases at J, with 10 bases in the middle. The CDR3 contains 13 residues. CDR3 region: CSARTDSYNEQFF. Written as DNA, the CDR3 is TGCAGCGCTCGGACAGACTCCTACAATGAGCAGTTCTTC.

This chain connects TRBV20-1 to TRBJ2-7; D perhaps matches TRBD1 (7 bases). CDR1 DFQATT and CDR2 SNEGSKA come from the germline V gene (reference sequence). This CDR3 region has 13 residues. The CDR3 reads CRGGRGRFGEQYF. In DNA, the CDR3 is TGCAGGGGGGGAAGGGGGCGGTTTGGCGAGCAGTACTTC.

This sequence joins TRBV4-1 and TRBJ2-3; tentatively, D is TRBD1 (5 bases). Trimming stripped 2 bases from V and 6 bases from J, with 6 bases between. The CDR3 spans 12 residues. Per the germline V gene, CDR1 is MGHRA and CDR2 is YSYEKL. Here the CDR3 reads CASSQPGDTQYF. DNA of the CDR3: TGCGCCAGCAGCCAACCAGGGGATACGCAGTATTTT.

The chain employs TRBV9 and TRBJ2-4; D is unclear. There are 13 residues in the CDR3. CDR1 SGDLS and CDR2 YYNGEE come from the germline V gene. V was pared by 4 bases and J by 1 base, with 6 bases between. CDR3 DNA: TGTGCCAGCAGCCCACCGGCCAAAAACATTCAGTACTTC. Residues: CASSPPAKNIQYF.